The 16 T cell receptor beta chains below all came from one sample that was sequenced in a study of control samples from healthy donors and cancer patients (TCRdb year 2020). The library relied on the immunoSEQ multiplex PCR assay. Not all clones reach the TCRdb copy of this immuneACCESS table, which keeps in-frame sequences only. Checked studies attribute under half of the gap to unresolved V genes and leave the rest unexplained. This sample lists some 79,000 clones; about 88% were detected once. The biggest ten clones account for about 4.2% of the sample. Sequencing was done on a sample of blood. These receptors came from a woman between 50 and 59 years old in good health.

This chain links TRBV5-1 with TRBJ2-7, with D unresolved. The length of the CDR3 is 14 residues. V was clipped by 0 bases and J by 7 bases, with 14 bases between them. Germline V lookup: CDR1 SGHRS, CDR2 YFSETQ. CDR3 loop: CASSLAPQTGEQYF. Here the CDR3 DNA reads TGCGCCAGCAGCTTGGCCCCCCAAACCGGGGAGCAGTACTTC.

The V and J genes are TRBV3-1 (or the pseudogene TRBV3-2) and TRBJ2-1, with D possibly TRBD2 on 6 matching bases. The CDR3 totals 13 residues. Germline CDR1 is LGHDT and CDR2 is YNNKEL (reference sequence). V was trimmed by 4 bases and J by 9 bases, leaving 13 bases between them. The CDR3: CASSRHLGGEQFF. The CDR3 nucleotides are TGTGCCAGCAGCCGACACCTCGGGGGTGAGCAGTTCTTC.

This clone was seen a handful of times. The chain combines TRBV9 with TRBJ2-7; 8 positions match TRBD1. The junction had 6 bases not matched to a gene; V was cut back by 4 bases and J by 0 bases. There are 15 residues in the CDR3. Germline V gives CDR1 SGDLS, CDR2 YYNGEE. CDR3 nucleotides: TGTGCCAGCAGCCCCCGGGACAGGAGCTCCTACGAGCAGTACTTC. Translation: CASSPRDRSSYEQYF.

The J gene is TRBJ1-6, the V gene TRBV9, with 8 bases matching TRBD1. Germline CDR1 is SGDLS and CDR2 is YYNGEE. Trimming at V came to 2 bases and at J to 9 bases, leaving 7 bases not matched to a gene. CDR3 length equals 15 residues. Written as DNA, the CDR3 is TGTGCCAGCAGCGTGGGGAACAGGGGGACTTCACCCCTCCACTTT. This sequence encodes CASSVGNRGTSPLHF.

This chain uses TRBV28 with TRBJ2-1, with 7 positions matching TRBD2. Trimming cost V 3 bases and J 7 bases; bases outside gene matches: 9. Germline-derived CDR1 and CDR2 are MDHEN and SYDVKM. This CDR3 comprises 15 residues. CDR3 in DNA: TGTGCCAGCAGTTTGGGCGGGAGCATAGTAAATGAGCAGTTCTTC. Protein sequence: CASSLGGSIVNEQFF.

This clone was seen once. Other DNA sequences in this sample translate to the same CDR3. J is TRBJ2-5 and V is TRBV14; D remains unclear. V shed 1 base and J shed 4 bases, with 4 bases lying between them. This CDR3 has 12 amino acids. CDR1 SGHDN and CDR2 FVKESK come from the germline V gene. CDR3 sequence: CASSQVVETQYF. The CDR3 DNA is TGTGCCAGCAGCCAAGTCGTAGAGACCCAGTACTTC.

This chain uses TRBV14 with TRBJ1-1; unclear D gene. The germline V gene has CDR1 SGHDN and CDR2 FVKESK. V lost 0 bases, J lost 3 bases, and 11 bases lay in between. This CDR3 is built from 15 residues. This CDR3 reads CASSQETLAYTEAFF. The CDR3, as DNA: TGTGCCAGCAGCCAAGAGACGTTAGCTTACACTGAAGCTTTCTTT.

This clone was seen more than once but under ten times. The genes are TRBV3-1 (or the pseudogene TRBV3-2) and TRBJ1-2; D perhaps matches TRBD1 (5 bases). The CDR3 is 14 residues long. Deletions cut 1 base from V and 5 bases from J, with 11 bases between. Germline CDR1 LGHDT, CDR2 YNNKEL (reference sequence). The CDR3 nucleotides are TGTGCCAGCAGCCAAGGGGGAGGGGCTTATGGCTACACCTTC. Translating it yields CASSQGGGAYGYTF.

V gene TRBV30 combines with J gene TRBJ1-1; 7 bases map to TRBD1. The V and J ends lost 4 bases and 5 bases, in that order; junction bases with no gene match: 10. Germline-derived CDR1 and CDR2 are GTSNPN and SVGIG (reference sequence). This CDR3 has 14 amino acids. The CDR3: CAWKRTGSWTEAFF. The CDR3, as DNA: TGTGCCTGGAAAAGGACAGGCTCATGGACTGAAGCTTTCTTT.

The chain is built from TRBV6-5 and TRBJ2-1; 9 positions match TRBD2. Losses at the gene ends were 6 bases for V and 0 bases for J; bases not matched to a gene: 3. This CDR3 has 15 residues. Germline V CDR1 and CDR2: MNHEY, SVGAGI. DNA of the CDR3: TGTGCCAGCAGACTTAGCGGGAGCTCCTACAATGAGCAGTTCTTC. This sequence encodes CASRLSGSSYNEQFF.

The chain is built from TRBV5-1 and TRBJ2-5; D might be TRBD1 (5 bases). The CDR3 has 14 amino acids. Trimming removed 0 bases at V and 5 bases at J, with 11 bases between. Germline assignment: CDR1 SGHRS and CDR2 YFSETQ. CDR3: CASSLGRVRETQYF. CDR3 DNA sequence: TGCGCCAGCAGCTTGGGCAGGGTAAGGGAGACCCAGTACTTC.

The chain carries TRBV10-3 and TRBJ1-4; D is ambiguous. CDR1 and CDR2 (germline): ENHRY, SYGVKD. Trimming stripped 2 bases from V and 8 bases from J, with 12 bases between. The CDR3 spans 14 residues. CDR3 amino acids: CAISEIIGGEKLFF. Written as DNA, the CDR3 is TGTGCCATCAGTGAGATAATAGGAGGGGAAAAACTGTTTTTT.

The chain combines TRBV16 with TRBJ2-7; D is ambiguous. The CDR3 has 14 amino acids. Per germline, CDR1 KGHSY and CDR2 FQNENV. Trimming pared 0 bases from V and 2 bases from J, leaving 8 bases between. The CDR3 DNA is TGTGCCAGCAGCCAATCCGGCCAGGCCTACGAGCAGTACTTC. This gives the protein CASSQSGQAYEQYF. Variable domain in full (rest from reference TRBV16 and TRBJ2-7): GEEVAQTPKHLVRGEGQKAKLYCAPIKGHSYVFWYQQVLKNEFKFLISFQNENVFDETGMPKERFSAKCLPNSPCSLEIQATKLEDSAVYFCASSQSGQAYEQYFGPGTRLTVT.

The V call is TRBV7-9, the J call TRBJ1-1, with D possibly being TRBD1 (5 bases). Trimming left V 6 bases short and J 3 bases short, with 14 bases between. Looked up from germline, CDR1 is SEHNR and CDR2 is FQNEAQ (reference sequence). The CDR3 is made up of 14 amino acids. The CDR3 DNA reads TGTGCCAGCAGTGGCCAGGTGGGGGACACTGAAGCTTTCTTT. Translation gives CASSGQVGDTEAFF.

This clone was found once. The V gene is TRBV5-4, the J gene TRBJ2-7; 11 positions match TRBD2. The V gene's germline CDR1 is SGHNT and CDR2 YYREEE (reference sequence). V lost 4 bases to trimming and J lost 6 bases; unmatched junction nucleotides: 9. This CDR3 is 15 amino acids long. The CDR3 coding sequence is TGTGCCAGCAGCGGGGCACTAGCGGGAGCCAGCGAGCAGTACTTC. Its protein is CASSGALAGASEQYF.

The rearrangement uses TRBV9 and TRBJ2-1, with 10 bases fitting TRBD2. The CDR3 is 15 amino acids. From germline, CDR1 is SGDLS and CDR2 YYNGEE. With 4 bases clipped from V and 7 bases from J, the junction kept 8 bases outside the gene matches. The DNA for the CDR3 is TGTGCCAGCAGCCCCCCTCCGGGACTAGCGAATGAGCAGTTCTTC. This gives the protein CASSPPPGLANEQFF.